This T cell receptor (beta chain) is drawn from a study of T cell responses to AZD1222 COVID-19 vaccine. General observations from the study: The study found vaccine-associated CD4 TCRs spanning spike, dominant at 160-218 and 743-854. Two AZD1222 administrations were followed by greater Spike-specific TCR breadth and depth.

V was shortened by 5 bases and J by 2 bases, with 16 bases between the two germline ends. The CDR3 totals 16 residues. The germline V gene encodes CDR1 MNHEY and CDR2 SVGEGT. About this clone: As yet, its antigen is unknown.

The table came from immunoSEQ multiplex PCR; TCRdb's copy has only in-frame clones and leaves some out. The data hold 75,000 to 90,000 clones, with more than 85% observed a single time. The source is an adult who received the AZD1222 COVID-19 vaccine. The chain couples TRBV6-2 or TRBV6-3 to TRBJ2-1; possibly TRBD1 for D (5 bases). The material sequenced was peripheral blood, taken 28 days after the second AZD1222 dose. DNA for the CDR3: TGTGCCAGCAGTCGCGTCGAAAGGGGCCCCTACAATGAGCAGTTCTTC. It yields the protein CASSRVERGPYNEQFF.